The next 9 T cell receptor beta chains were all read from a single sample in a study of naive and memory T cell subsets. Ligated cDNA underwent four rounds of PCR with nested alpha and beta constant region primers and SP2. TCRdb called the UMI-ligation and nested PCR reads again in MiXCR, with one record for every CDR3 protein. The repertoire holds 11,000 to 15,000 distinct CDR3 sequences, 4% to 6.5% seen once, with just under 8.5% in the top ten. Noted treatment: skin biopsy from PPD injection site in Mantoux-positive individual. The library had UMIs added by 3' ligation of an oligonucleotide to TCR cDNA. Sequencing was performed on skin, taken from a tuberculin skin test site. The receptors were sampled from an adult in good health.

This clonotype was picked up a small number of times. The rearrangement joins TRBV30 to TRBJ1-1; D not certain. The CDR3 sequence is 14 residues long. V was trimmed by 6 bases and J by 7 bases, leaving 21 bases between them. Germline-derived CDR1 and CDR2 are GTSNPN and SVGIG (reference sequence). The DNA for the CDR3 is TGTGCCTGTTCTCAAGGGCTGCATAGTAGTGAAGCTTTCTTT. Encoded protein: CACSQGLHSSEAFF.

This clonotype has ten or more counts. The chain recombines TRBV7-3 with TRBJ2-1; D may correspond to TRBD1 or TRBD2 (5 bases each). CDR3 length equals 15 residues. V shed 5 bases and J shed 13 bases, with 24 bases lying between them. Germline V lookup: CDR1 SGHTA, CDR2 FQGTGA. The CDR3 DNA follows: TGTGCCAGCAGCCCCTCGCCGGGGCCGGGATTAGGACAGTTCTTC. It yields the protein CASSPSPGPGLGQFF.

There are many counts of this clonotype. This sequence joins TRBV12-3 or TRBV12-4 and TRBJ1-3; possibly TRBD1 for D (5 bases). V was shortened by 2 bases and J by 4 bases, with 12 bases between the two germline ends. This CDR3 region has 15 residues. The CDR3 nucleotides are TGTGCCAGCAGTTTAATCAGGGCGATGGGAAACACCATATATTTT. It specifies CASSLIRAMGNTIYF.

This clonotype came up many times. V gene TRBV2 combines with J gene TRBJ1-5; 11 nucleotides agree with TRBD1. Germline CDR1 is SNHLY and CDR2 is FYNNEI. The CDR3 is 16 amino acids. J gave up 0 bases and V 8 bases, and 6 bases lay outside the gene matches. CDR3 in amino acids: CASCQDRGLSNQPQHF. The DNA for the CDR3 is TGTGCCAGCTGTCAGGACAGGGGGCTTAGCAATCAGCCCCAGCATTTT. Supplemented by reference TRBV2 and TRBJ1-5, the full variable domain reads EPEVTQTPSHQVTQMGQEVILRCVPISNHLYFYWYRQILGQKVEFLVSFYNNEISEKSEIFDDQFSVERPDGSNFTLKIRSTKLEDSAMYFCASCQDRGLSNQPQHFGDGTRLSIL.

This clonotype was seen ten or more times. The gene calls are TRBV20-1 and TRBJ1-4, with D perhaps matching TRBD1 (6 bases). This CDR3 region has 16 residues. From germline, CDR1 is DFQATT and CDR2 SNEGSKA (reference sequence). The V gene lost 2 bases and the J gene lost 2 bases, with 15 bases spanning the gap. CDR3 sequence: CSARRGAGRTNEKLFF. CDR3 DNA: TGCAGTGCTAGAAGGGGGGCGGGGAGGACTAATGAAAAACTGTTTTTT.

By sample fraction, this clonotype is medium-sized (0.01 to 0.1%). This rearrangement joins TRBV4-1 to TRBJ2-7; 8 bases line up with TRBD2. From germline, CDR1 is MGHRA and CDR2 YSYEKL. Trimming took 3 bases from V and 3 from J; bases not matched to a gene: 7. The CDR3 has 15 residues. In DNA form, the CDR3 reads TGCGCCAGCAGCCAGGGGGTCGGGGGGGTCTACGAGCAGTACTTC. Translated: CASSQGVGGVYEQYF.

The gene calls are TRBV12-3 or TRBV12-4 and TRBJ1-6; no clear D. The CDR3 runs to 13 residues. Trimming took 6 bases from V and 10 from J, leaving 13 bases between them. CDR3 protein: CASSPARDSPLHF. The CDR3 nucleotides read TGTGCCAGCAGCCCCGCCCGAGACTCACCCCTCCACTTT.

This clonotype came up many times. The chain employs TRBV7-2 and TRBJ1-5, with TRBD1 as a possible D gene (6 bases). CDR3 size: 13 residues. V was trimmed by 6 bases and J by 6 bases, leaving 12 bases between them. From germline, CDR1 is SGHTA and CDR2 FQGNSA. The CDR3: CASSTGYLQPQHF. The CDR3 DNA follows: TGTGCCAGCAGTACAGGGTATCTTCAGCCCCAGCATTTT.

This clonotype showed up many times. This rearrangement joins TRBV7-2 to TRBJ1-1; TRBD1 aligns across 7 bases. Germline V gene lookup returns CDR1 SGHTA and CDR2 FQGNSA. V lost 5 bases to trimming and J lost 5 bases; unmatched junction nucleotides: 11. This CDR3 is 15 amino acids long. Written as DNA, the CDR3 is TGTGCCAGCAGCATACAGGGGAGTGGGGTGACTGAAGCTTTCTTT. This codes for CASSIQGSGVTEAFF.